Sequencing of this T cell receptor (beta chain) was carried out in a study of shared clonotypes between healthy human individuals. Study-wide results and limits: An effect of sequencing depth on clonotype sharing among donors was expected.

A note on this clone: As yet, its antigen is unknown.

On sorted subsets, replicate PCRs used 200 to 250 ng DNA, or approximately 33,000 T cell genomes. TCRdb's copy holds only in-frame clones and misses some; the assay was immunoSEQ multiplex PCR. This sample has approximately 350,000 clones, with 96% found just once. The CDR3 sequence is 14 residues long. Trimming left V 5 bases short and J 3 bases short, with 14 bases between. The germline CDR1 and CDR2 sequences are LNHDA and SQIVND (reference sequence). This TCR was sampled from a man aged 30-40 years in good health. What was sequenced was memory CD8+ T cells sorted from blood. Subset defined: CD45RO+ cells pooled with CCR7-negative TemRA cells. The V and J genes are TRBV19 and TRBJ2-7, with D perhaps matching TRBD1 (5 bases). The CDR3 spells CASSSVGRVYEQYF. The CDR3 nucleotides read TGTGCCAGTAGTTCCGTGGGCAGGGTCTACGAGCAGTACTTC.